This TCR beta chain was profiled in a study of T cell responses to AZD1222 COVID-19 vaccine. Study information: The study pooled second doses at about 4 or about 12 weeks.

Using immunoSEQ multiplex PCR, the repertoire was profiled, and TCRdb retains in-frame clones only, with some absent. The sample records nearly 110,000 clones, 90% to 95% being singletons. CDR1 and CDR2 from the germline V gene are SGHDT and YYEEEE. Between the trimmed V and J ends, which lost 0 bases and 9 bases, there was a span of 12 bases. The CDR3 totals 14 residues. The chain is built from TRBV5-6 and TRBJ2-2; a weak D match, TRBD1 (5 bases). The receptor was isolated from an adult in good health. The material sequenced was peripheral blood, taken on day 0 of AZD1222 vaccination. This CDR3 reads CASSLEAGLRELFF. DNA of the CDR3: TGTGCCAGCAGCTTGGAGGCAGGGCTCAGGGAGCTGTTTTTT.